These T cell receptor beta chains were read from a single sample in a study of blood T cell repertoires in COVID-19. Profiled with immunoSEQ multiplex PCR; TCRdb holds only in-frame clones, not every one. The sample shows under 250,000 clones, around four fifths of them seen only once. The sample comprised peripheral blood. The receptors shown here come from a woman in her 70s with active or convalescent COVID-19. The CDR3 runs from the conserved cysteine through the conserved F or W. The order of the fields is J gene, V gene, CDR3 protein.

j_call: TRBJ2-7; v_call: TRBV5-1; cdr3_aa: CASSINTGTGFEQYF
j_call: TRBJ1-3; v_call: TRBV5-1; cdr3_aa: CASSPDSFPIYF
j_call: TRBJ2-7; v_call: TRBV6-5; cdr3_aa: CASSSTGELIYEQYF
j_call: TRBJ1-5; v_call: TRBV5-1; cdr3_aa: CASSPDPGGNQPQHF
j_call: TRBJ2-5; v_call: TRBV5-8; cdr3_aa: CASSWGLGGETQYF
j_call: TRBJ1-3; v_call: TRBV6-6; cdr3_aa: CASTDSSGNTIYF
j_call: TRBJ2-7; v_call: TRBV5-4; cdr3_aa: CASSFGGLAGGISTYEQYF
j_call: TRBJ2-3; v_call: TRBV24-1; cdr3_aa: CATSDPGTGRNTQYF
j_call: TRBJ2-3; v_call: TRBV3-1/TRBV3-2; cdr3_aa: CASRGSADTQYF
j_call: TRBJ2-3; v_call: TRBV9; cdr3_aa: CASSKVASSGWADTQYF
j_call: TRBJ1-3; v_call: TRBV3-1/TRBV3-2; cdr3_aa: CASSQEGALGNTIYF
j_call: TRBJ2-7; v_call: TRBV5-4; cdr3_aa: CASSPGPEQYF
j_call: TRBJ1-1; v_call: TRBV3-1/TRBV3-2; cdr3_aa: CASSQDRGMNTEAFF
j_call: TRBJ2-3; v_call: TRBV5-1; cdr3_aa: CASSLYTGVGTDTQYF
j_call: TRBJ2-7; v_call: TRBV7-9; cdr3_aa: CASSPGTGGSSYEQYF
j_call: TRBJ1-6; v_call: TRBV3-1/TRBV3-2; cdr3_aa: CASTRATGYSPLHF
j_call: TRBJ1-1; v_call: TRBV19; cdr3_aa: CASSLIPGVGVPEAFF
j_call: TRBJ1-1; v_call: TRBV28; cdr3_aa: CASISSGGRLTEAFF
j_call: TRBJ2-7; v_call: TRBV9; cdr3_aa: CASSPRQGALGEQYF
j_call: TRBJ1-4; v_call: TRBV19; cdr3_aa: CASSRREFNEKLFF
j_call: TRBJ2-1; v_call: TRBV28; cdr3_aa: CASSSVGPGLAGYNEQFF
j_call: TRBJ1-4; v_call: TRBV7-9; cdr3_aa: CATERGSANEKLFF
j_call: TRBJ2-2; v_call: TRBV15; cdr3_aa: CATSRDLERGVNGELFF
j_call: TRBJ1-1; v_call: TRBV11-3; cdr3_aa: CASRGWGDTEAFF
j_call: TRBJ1-2; v_call: TRBV24-1; cdr3_aa: CATEGAPYGYTF
j_call: TRBJ1-5; v_call: TRBV2; cdr3_aa: CASLRGSNQPQHF